The 32 T cell receptor beta chains given below trace back to one sample, sequenced in a study of long-term antiretroviral therapy in people with HIV. The authors ran the immunoSEQ assay, v3.0, at survey level. Sequencing used immunoSEQ multiplex PCR; TCRdb keeps in-frame clones, though not all of them. The table has some 21,000 clones, around 87% seen once. The material sequenced was unsorted PBMCs, taken 0.2 years before starting antiretroviral therapy. These receptors were taken from a man aged 18 to 29 with HIV.

This chain joins TRBV7-2 and TRBJ1-3, with no clear D. The germline V gene encodes CDR1 SGHTA and CDR2 FQGNSA. Trimming left V 3 bases short and J 1 base short, with 7 bases between. The CDR3 extends over 14 amino acids. CDR3 bases: TGTGCCAGCAGCTTGGTGTCGTCTGGAAACACCATATATTTT. Translated, it gives CASSLVSSGNTIYF.

The chain employs TRBV30 and TRBJ2-1, with 11 bases lining up with TRBD2. CDR3 length equals 14 residues. CDR1 is GTSNPN and CDR2 is SVGIG in the germline V gene (reference sequence). V trimming: 5 bases; J trimming: 7 bases; junction bases outside the gene matches: 7. CDR3: CAWSPGLAENEQFF. The DNA for the CDR3 is TGTGCCTGGTCGCCGGGACTAGCGGAAAATGAGCAGTTCTTC.

The chain couples TRBV9 to TRBJ1-2; D is unclear. With 3 bases removed from V and 8 bases from J, the gap between germline ends came to 14 bases. Germline CDR1 and CDR2: SGDLS and YYNGEE. CDR3 length: 13 residues. This CDR3 reads CASSATTVEGYTF. As DNA, the CDR3 is TGTGCCAGCAGCGCGACCACGGTCGAGGGCTACACCTTC.

The CDR3, as DNA: TGTGCCAGCAGTTACTCTGGGAGCGCCTACAATGAGCAGTTCTTC. Residues: CASSYSGSAYNEQFF. The genes are TRBV6-5 and TRBJ2-1, with D perhaps matching TRBD2 (5 bases). Trimming shortened V by 0 bases and J by 2 bases, and 8 bases separated the two germline ends. The CDR3 sequence is 15 residues long. The germline gives CDR1 MNHEY, CDR2 SVGAGI.

The chain carries TRBV29-1 and TRBJ2-5, with D perhaps matching TRBD1 (5 bases). Germline assignment: CDR1 SQVTM and CDR2 ANQGSEA. Trimming removed 3 bases from V and 9 bases from J, with 5 bases in between. The CDR3 spans 9 residues. Here the CDR3 DNA reads TGCAGCGTTGAGGGGCCCCAGTACTTC. As protein: CSVEGPQYF.

This clone is categorized as medium-sized. The J gene is TRBJ1-2, the V gene TRBV10-3, with no clear D. With 0 bases removed from V and 4 bases from J, the gap between germline ends came to 6 bases. Germline V CDR1 and CDR2: ENHRY, SYGVKD. The CDR3 extends over 13 amino acids. DNA for the CDR3: TGTGCCATCAGTGAGTCGACCAGCTATGGCTACACCTTC. Protein product: CAISESTSYGYTF.

The rearrangement uses TRBV7-9 and TRBJ1-1, with unresolved D. Germline CDR1 and CDR2: SEHNR and FQNEAQ (reference sequence). V dropped 6 bases and J dropped 0 bases, with 5 bases sitting between them. This CDR3 has 12 residues. The CDR3 DNA follows: TGTGCCAGCAGGAGAATGAACACTGAAGCTTTCTTT. This encodes CASRRMNTEAFF.

This clone was detected only once. The genes are TRBV6-1 and TRBJ1-1; D is perhaps TRBD1 (5 bases). The CDR3 has 18 amino acids. V dropped 4 bases and J dropped 0 bases, with 21 bases sitting between them. Germline values: CDR1 MNHNS, CDR2 SASEGT. CDR3 in DNA: TGTGCCAGCAGTGGAAGATCAGGGTTGGGGGGAATGAACACTGAAGCTTTCTTT. This sequence encodes CASSGRSGLGGMNTEAFF.

V is TRBV4-1 and J is TRBJ1-1; no clear D gene. This CDR3 spans 13 amino acids. CDR1 MGHRA and CDR2 YSYEKL come from the germline V gene. V dropped 0 bases and J dropped 8 bases, with 10 bases sitting between them. CDR3 loop: CASSQDYPAEAFF. The CDR3 DNA reads TGCGCCAGCAGCCAAGATTACCCCGCCGAAGCTTTCTTT.

A note on this clone: This likely comes from a read error, as the CDR3 has no conserved phenylalanine or tryptophan at its end. Because the CDR3's place on the DNA is in doubt, the DNA is left out and the CDR3 is given as listed by TCRdb. The chain combines TRBV6-6 with TRBJ1-1. Germline V lookup: CDR1 MNHNY, CDR2 SVGAGI (reference sequence). The CDR3 adds up to 12 amino acids, both ends counted. The CDR3 region is CASSETGRYTTS.

The chain couples TRBV30 to TRBJ1-1, with D possibly TRBD1 on 5 matching bases. The germline CDR1 and CDR2 sequences are GTSNPN and SVGIG (reference sequence). V lost 3 bases, J lost 1 base, and 12 bases lay in between. The CDR3 is 14 amino acids. CDR3 region: CAWRGQGSNTEAFF. The CDR3 coding sequence is TGTGCCTGGAGAGGTCAGGGATCGAACACTGAAGCTTTCTTT.

The rearrangement joins TRBV18 to TRBJ2-2, with 8 bases lining up with TRBD2. CDR3 size: 15 residues. CDR1 and CDR2 (germline): KGHSH, LQKENI. V dropped 0 bases and J dropped 5; count of bases not matched to a gene: 2. The CDR3 sequence: CASSPPQRGTGELFF. The CDR3 DNA follows: TGTGCCAGCTCACCACCCCAGCGGGGGACCGGGGAGCTGTTTTTT.

J is TRBJ2-2 and V is TRBV27; D call uncertain. Germline V gives CDR1 MNHEY, CDR2 SMNVEV (reference sequence). This CDR3 is 14 amino acids long. The V end lost 1 base, the J end lost 5 bases, and 8 bases lay between the germline ends. Here the CDR3 reads CASSLLLGTGELFF. In DNA form, the CDR3 reads TGTGCCAGCAGTTTATTACTGGGTACCGGGGAGCTGTTTTTT.

V and J are TRBV6-1 and TRBJ1-5; D remains unclear. Germline V lookup: CDR1 MNHNS, CDR2 SASEGT. CDR3 length: 14 residues. The V end lost 5 bases, the J end lost 2 bases, and 10 bases lay between the germline ends. In DNA, the CDR3 is TGTGCCAGCAGTTGGACGTATGGCAATCAGCCCCAGCATTTT. Encoded protein: CASSWTYGNQPQHF.

This chain uses TRBV30 with TRBJ1-5; D gene ambiguous. Trimming shortened V by 4 bases and J by 1 base, and 8 bases separated the two germline ends. The CDR3 covers 13 residues. Per the germline V gene, CDR1 is GTSNPN and CDR2 is SVGIG (reference sequence). The CDR3 reads CAWNHGSNQPQHF. CDR3 sequence (DNA): TGTGCCTGGAACCATGGGAGCAATCAGCCCCAGCATTTT.

This clone showed up just a few times. This chain joins TRBV5-4 and TRBJ2-7; 8 bases agree with TRBD1. This CDR3 is built from 14 residues. Trimming removed 4 bases from V and 0 bases from J; junction bases left unmatched: 3. CDR1 and CDR2 (germline): SGHNT, YYREEE (reference sequence). The CDR3 DNA sequence: TGTGCCAGCAGCCGGGGACAGGACTCCTACGAGCAGTACTTC. This encodes CASSRGQDSYEQYF. The full variable domain, in which reference TRBV5-4 and TRBJ2-7 provide the parts outside the CDR3, is ETGVTQSPTHLIKTRGQQVTLRCSSQSGHNTVSWYQQALGQGPQFIFQYYREEENGRGNFPPRFSGLQFPNYSSELNVNALELDDSALYLCASSRGQDSYEQYFGPGTRLTVT.

The chain carries TRBV29-1 and TRBJ2-5; D possibly corresponds to TRBD2 (5 bases). The CDR3 is 14 amino acids. Germline V lookup: CDR1 SQVTM, CDR2 ANQGSEA. CDR3 nucleotides: TGCAACGATGAGAGGGTGGGTCGAGAAGAGACCCAGTACTTC. It is translated as CNDERVGREETQYF.

The gene calls are TRBV5-1 and TRBJ2-2; unclear D gene. The CDR3 has 17 residues. The V gene's germline CDR1 is SGHRS and CDR2 YFSETQ. Trimming left V 0 bases short and J 0 bases short, with 12 bases between. DNA of the CDR3: TGCGCCAGCAGCTTGGGTCTGTCGACATCGAACACCGGGGAGCTGTTTTTT. Protein product: CASSLGLSTSNTGELFF. The full variable domain, rest sourced from reference TRBV5-1 and TRBJ2-2, is KAGVTQTPRYLIKTRGQQVTLSCSPISGHRSVSWYQQTPGQGLQFLFEYFSETQRNKGNFPGRFSGRQFSNSRSEMNVSTLELGDSALYLCASSLGLSTSNTGELFFGEGSRLTVL.

This clone has a handful of counts. This sequence joins TRBV9 and TRBJ2-1, with D tentatively TRBD1 or TRBD2 (6 bases each). V lost 5 bases and J 9 bases, leaving 18 bases between the germline ends. CDR1 is SGDLS and CDR2 is YYNGEE in the germline V gene. This CDR3 has 14 amino acids. CDR3 residues: CASSPGLSDSEQFF. The DNA of the CDR3 is TGTGCCAGCAGTCCGGGACTGTCGGACAGTGAGCAGTTCTTC.

CDR3 nucleotide sequence: TGTGCCAGCAGCTCTAGCGGAGCTCACAATGAGCAGTTCTTC. This gives the protein CASSSSGAHNEQFF. The chain carries TRBV7-2 and TRBJ2-1, with 7 bases aligning to TRBD2. Germline V gene sequence: CDR1 SGHTA, CDR2 FQGNSA. V shed 4 bases, J shed 5 bases, and the junction held 5 bases outside the gene matches. The CDR3 is 14 residues long.

The genes are TRBV9 and TRBJ2-3; the D gene is possibly TRBD2 (5 bases). The germline gives CDR1 SGDLS, CDR2 YYNGEE. V lost 5 bases and J 4 bases, leaving 17 bases between the germline ends. The CDR3 is made up of 15 amino acids. CDR3 loop: CASSAEGSRADTQYF. The CDR3 DNA reads TGTGCCAGCAGTGCTGAGGGATCACGTGCAGATACGCAGTATTTT.

The gene calls are TRBV6-5 and TRBJ1-2; 8 bases are shared with TRBD1. Trimming removed 5 bases from V and 4 bases from J; junction bases left unmatched: 3. The CDR3 is made up of 13 amino acids. Germline loops: CDR1 MNHEY, CDR2 SVGAGI. The CDR3 sequence: CASSQGASYGYTF. CDR3 in DNA: TGTGCCAGCAGTCAGGGGGCCAGCTATGGCTACACCTTC.

V gene TRBV6-6 combines with J gene TRBJ2-3; 15 positions match TRBD2. Germline lookup yields CDR1 MNHNY and CDR2 SVGAGI (reference sequence). Trimming removed 6 bases from V and 4 bases from J; junction bases left unmatched: 2. The CDR3 is 15 amino acids. The CDR3 loop reads CASRGTSGRSDTQYF. CDR3 sequence (DNA): TGTGCCAGCAGGGGGACTAGCGGGAGGTCAGATACGCAGTATTTT.

The chain combines TRBV4-2 with TRBJ2-7; TRBD2 agrees at 8 bases. The CDR3 spans 14 residues. Germline V gives CDR1 LGHNA, CDR2 YNFKEQ. V dropped 7 bases and J dropped 4; count of bases not matched to a gene: 9. CDR3 nucleotides: TGTGCCAGCAAAAGAAAACTAGCGGATTACGAGCAGTACTTC. It specifies CASKRKLADYEQYF.

The J gene is TRBJ2-7, the V gene TRBV5-8; the D is unclear. Trimming stripped 0 bases from V and 3 bases from J, with 4 bases between. Looked up from germline, CDR1 is SGHTS and CDR2 is YDEGEE. The CDR3 spans 12 residues. The CDR3 is CASSLVGYEQYF. The CDR3 region has the DNA TGTGCCAGCAGCTTGGTGGGCTACGAGCAGTACTTC.

V usage is TRBV7-8 and J usage is TRBJ1-5; the match to TRBD1 covers 7 bases. CDR1 SGHVS and CDR2 FQNEAQ come from the germline V gene. The CDR3 is 19 residues long. V gave up 3 bases and J gave up 3 bases; unmatched junction bases: 17. The CDR3: CASSFGHWLGQAPNQPQHF. As DNA, the CDR3 is TGTGCCAGCAGCTTCGGACATTGGTTAGGACAGGCTCCCAATCAGCCCCAGCATTTT.

A single count supports this clone. This chain links TRBV9 with TRBJ2-7; D gene unclear. V was cut by 0 bases and J by 2 bases, with 9 bases left in between. This CDR3 is built from 14 residues. The germline V gene has CDR1 SGDLS and CDR2 YYNGEE. The CDR3 here is CASSVGQFPYEQYF. The CDR3, as DNA: TGTGCCAGCAGCGTAGGCCAGTTCCCCTACGAGCAGTACTTC.

This sequence joins TRBV27 and TRBJ1-2; 9 bases are a match to TRBD1. The CDR3 has 14 amino acids. The V gene end was trimmed by 5 bases and the J gene end by 5 bases; junction bases not matched to a gene: 6. In germline, CDR1 is MNHEY, CDR2 SMNVEV (reference sequence). CDR3 region: CASSPLGQGYGYTF. The CDR3 coding sequence is TGTGCCAGCAGTCCATTGGGACAGGGATATGGCTACACCTTC.

V gene TRBV9 combines with J gene TRBJ2-4; D call uncertain. Trimming left V 2 bases short and J 2 bases short, with 8 bases between. The CDR3 has 14 amino acids. Germline V lookup: CDR1 SGDLS, CDR2 YYNGEE. CDR3 sequence: CASSVGDSKNIQYF. CDR3 in DNA: TGTGCCAGCAGCGTGGGTGACTCCAAAAACATTCAGTACTTC.

CDR3 coding DNA: TGCGCCAGCAGGGGCGCGGGACAGCGAAATGAAAAACTGTTTTTT. Translating gives CASRGAGQRNEKLFF. The chain carries TRBV10-1 and TRBJ1-4; 7 bases agree with TRBD1. Germline V gene sequence: CDR1 WNHNN, CDR2 SYGVQD (reference sequence). Unmatched junction bases numbered 9, after V lost 6 bases and J lost 5 bases. There are 15 residues in the CDR3.

V usage is TRBV2 and J usage is TRBJ1-4; perhaps TRBD1 as D (6 bases). Trimming pared 3 bases from V and 3 bases from J, leaving 11 bases between. The CDR3 has 15 residues. CDR1 and CDR2 from the germline V gene are SNHLY and FYNNEI. In DNA, the CDR3 is TGTGCCAGCAGTGAGGGGGCAGAAGCTAATGAAAAACTGTTTTTT. Its translation is CASSEGAEANEKLFF.

The chain combines TRBV6-1 with TRBJ1-4; TRBD1 is a possible D gene (6 bases). Trimming left V 5 bases short and J 5 bases short, with 9 bases between. CDR3 length equals 13 residues. Per the germline V gene, CDR1 is MNHNS and CDR2 is SASEGT. The DNA of the CDR3 is TGTGCCAGCAGTCGGACAGAGAATGAAAAACTGTTTTTT. It codes for CASSRTENEKLFF.